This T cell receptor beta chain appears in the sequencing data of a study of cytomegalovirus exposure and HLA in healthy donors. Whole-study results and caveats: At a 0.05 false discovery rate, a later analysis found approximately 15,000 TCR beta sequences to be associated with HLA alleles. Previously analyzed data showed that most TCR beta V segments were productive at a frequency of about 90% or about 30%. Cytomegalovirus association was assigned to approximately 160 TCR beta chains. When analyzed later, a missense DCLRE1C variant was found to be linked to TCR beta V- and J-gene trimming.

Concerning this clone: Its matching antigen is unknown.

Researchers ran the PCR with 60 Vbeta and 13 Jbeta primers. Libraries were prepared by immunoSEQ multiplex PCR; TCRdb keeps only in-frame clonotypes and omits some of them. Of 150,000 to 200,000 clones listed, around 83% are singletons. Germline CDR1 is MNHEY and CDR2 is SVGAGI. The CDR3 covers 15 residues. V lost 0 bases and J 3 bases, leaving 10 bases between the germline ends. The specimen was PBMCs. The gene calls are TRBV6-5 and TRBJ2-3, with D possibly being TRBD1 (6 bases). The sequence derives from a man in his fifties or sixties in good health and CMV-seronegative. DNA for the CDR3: TGTGCCAGCAGTTACTCTACACAGGGTACAGATACGCAGTATTTT. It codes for CASSYSTQGTDTQYF.